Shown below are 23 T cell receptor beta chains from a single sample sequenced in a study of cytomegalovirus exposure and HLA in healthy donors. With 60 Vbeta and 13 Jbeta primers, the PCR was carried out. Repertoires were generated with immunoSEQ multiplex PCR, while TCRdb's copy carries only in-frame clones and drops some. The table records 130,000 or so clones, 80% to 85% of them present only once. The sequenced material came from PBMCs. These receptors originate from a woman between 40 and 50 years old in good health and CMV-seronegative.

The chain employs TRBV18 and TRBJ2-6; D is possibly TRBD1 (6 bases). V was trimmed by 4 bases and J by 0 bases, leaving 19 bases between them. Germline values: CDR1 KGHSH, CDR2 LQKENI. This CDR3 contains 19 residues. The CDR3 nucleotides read TGTGCCAGCTCACGAACGCCCGTTACAGGGAGCTCTGGGGCCAACGTCCTGACTTTC. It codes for CASSRTPVTGSSGANVLTF.

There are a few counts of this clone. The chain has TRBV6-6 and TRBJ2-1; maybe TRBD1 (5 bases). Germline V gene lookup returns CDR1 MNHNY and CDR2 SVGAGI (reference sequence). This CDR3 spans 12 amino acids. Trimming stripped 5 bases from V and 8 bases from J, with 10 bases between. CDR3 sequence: CASSQQEYEQFF. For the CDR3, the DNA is TGTGCCAGCAGTCAACAGGAGTATGAGCAGTTCTTC.

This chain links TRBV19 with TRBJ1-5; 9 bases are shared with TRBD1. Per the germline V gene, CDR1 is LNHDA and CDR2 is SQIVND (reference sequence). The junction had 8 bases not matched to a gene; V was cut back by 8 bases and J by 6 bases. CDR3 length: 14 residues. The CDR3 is CASVAGQGFQPQHF. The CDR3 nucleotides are TGTGCCAGTGTTGCCGGACAGGGGTTTCAGCCCCAGCATTTT.

The CDR3 here is CASSVGLVNTQYF. The CDR3 DNA sequence: TGTGCCAGCAGCGTAGGACTAGTCAATACGCAGTATTTT. The V gene is TRBV9, the J gene TRBJ2-3; weak D call: TRBD2 (6 bases). Germline CDR1 and CDR2: SGDLS and YYNGEE. The CDR3 runs to 13 residues. The V end was cut by 0 bases, the J end by 7 bases, with 9 bases between. The full variable domain, rest sourced from reference TRBV9 and TRBJ2-3, is DSGVTQTPKHLITATGQRVTLRCSPRSGDLSVYWYQQSLDQGLQFLIQYYNGEERAKGNILERFSAQQFPDLHSELNLSSLELGDSALYFCASSVGLVNTQYFGPGTRLTVL.

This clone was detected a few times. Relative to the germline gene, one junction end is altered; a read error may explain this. CDR3 coding DNA: TGTGCCAGCAGCCCCTCTTACTGGAGTCCTGACTTC. Translation gives CASSPSYWSPDF. The chain recombines TRBV7-2 with TRBJ2-7; no definite D call. The CDR3 totals 12 residues. The germline CDR1 and CDR2 sequences are SGHTA and FQGNSA.

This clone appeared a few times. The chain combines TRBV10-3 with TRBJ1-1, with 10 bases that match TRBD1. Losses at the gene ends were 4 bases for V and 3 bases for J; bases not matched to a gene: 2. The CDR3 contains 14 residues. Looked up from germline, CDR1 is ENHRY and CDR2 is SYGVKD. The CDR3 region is CAISGTGGDTEAFF. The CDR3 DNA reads TGTGCCATCAGTGGGACAGGGGGTGACACTGAAGCTTTCTTT.

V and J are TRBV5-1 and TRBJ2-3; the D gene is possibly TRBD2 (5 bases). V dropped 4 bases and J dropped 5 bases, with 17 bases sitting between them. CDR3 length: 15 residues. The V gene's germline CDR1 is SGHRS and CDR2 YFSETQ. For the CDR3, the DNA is TGCGCCAGCAGCCTCCGGGCCCCAGGAGGAGATACGCAGTATTTT. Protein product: CASSLRAPGGDTQYF.

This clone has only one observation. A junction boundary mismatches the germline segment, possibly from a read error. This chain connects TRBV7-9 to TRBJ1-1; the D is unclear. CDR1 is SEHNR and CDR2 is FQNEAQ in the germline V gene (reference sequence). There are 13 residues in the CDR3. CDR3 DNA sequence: TGTTCCAGCAGCTCAAGGGAGGGCACTGAAGCTTTCTTT. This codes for CSSSSREGTEAFF. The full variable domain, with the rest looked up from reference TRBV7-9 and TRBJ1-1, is DTGVSQNPRHKITKRGQNVTFRCDPISEHNRLYWYRQTLGQGPEFLTYFQNEAQLEKSRLLSDRFSAERPKGSFSTLEIQRTEQGDSAMYLCSSSSREGTEAFFGQGTRLTVV.

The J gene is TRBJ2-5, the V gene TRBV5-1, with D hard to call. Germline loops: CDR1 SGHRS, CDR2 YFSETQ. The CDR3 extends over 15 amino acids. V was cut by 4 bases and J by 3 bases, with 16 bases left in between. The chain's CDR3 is CASSLQVGLEETQYF. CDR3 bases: TGCGCCAGCAGCCTGCAGGTGGGTCTTGAAGAGACCCAGTACTTC.

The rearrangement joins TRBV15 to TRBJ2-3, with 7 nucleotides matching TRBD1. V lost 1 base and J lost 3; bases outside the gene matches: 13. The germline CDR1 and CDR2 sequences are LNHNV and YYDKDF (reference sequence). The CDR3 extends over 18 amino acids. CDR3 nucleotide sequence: TGTGCCACCAGCAGAGCCCCTTTGGGAACAGGGGAGACAGATACGCAGTATTTT. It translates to CATSRAPLGTGETDTQYF.

CDR3 residues: CASSFRVLAFF. The CDR3, as DNA: TGTGCCAGCAGTTTTCGGGTATTAGCTTTCTTT. This chain connects TRBV28 to TRBJ1-1; D unclear. This CDR3 spans 11 amino acids. Germline V gene sequence: CDR1 MDHEN, CDR2 SYDVKM. Trimming took off 3 bases at V and 10 bases at J, with 9 bases between the two ends.

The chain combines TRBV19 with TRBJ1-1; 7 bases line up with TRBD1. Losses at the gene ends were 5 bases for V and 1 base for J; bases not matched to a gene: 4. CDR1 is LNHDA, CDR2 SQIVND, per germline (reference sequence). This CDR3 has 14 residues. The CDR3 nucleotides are TGTGCCAGTAGTCGGCGACAGGGGAACACTGAAGCTTTCTTT. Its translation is CASSRRQGNTEAFF.

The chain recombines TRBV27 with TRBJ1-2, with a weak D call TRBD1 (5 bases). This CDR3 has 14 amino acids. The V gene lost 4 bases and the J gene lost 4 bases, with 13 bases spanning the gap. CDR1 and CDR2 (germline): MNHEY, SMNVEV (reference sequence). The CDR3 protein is CASSSLTGLYGYTF. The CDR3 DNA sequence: TGTGCCAGCAGTTCCCTTACAGGTCTCTATGGCTACACCTTC.

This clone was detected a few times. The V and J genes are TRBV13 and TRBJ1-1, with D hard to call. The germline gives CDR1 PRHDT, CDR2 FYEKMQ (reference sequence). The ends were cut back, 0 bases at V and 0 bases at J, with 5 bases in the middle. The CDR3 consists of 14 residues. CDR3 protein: CASSLGQVNTEAFF. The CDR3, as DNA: TGTGCCAGCAGCTTAGGGCAGGTGAACACTGAAGCTTTCTTT.

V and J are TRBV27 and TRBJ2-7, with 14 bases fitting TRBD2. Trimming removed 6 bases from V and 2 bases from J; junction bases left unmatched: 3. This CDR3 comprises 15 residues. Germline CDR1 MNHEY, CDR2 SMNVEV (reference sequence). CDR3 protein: CASSPGLAGAYEQYF. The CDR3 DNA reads TGTGCCAGCAGCCCGGGACTAGCGGGAGCCTACGAGCAGTACTTC.

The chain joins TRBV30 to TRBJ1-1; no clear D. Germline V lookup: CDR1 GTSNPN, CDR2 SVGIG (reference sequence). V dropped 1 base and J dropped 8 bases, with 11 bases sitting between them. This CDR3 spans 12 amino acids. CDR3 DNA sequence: TGTGCCTGGAGTGGTTCGACAAAGGAAGCTTTCTTT. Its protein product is CAWSGSTKEAFF.

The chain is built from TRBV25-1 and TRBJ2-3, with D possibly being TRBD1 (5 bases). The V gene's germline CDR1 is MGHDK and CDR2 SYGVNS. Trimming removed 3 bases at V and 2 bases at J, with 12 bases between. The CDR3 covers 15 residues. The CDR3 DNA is TGTGCCAGCAGTGACAGACAGCTATCCACAGATACGCAGTATTTT. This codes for CASSDRQLSTDTQYF. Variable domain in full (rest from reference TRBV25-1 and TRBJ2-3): EADIYQTPRYLVIGTGKKITLECSQTMGHDKMYWYQQDPGMELHLIHYSYGVNSTEKGDLSSESTVSRIRTEHFPLTLESARPSHTSQYLCASSDRQLSTDTQYFGPGTRLTVL.

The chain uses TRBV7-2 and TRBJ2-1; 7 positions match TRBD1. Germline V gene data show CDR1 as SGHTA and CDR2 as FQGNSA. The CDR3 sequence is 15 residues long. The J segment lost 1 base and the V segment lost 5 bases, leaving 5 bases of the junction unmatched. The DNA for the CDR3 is TGTGCCAGCAGCCAAGGGGGCCTGTCCTACAATGAGCAGTTCTTC. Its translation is CASSQGGLSYNEQFF.

Here the CDR3 DNA reads TGTGCCAGCTCACCACTAATCGGGAGCTCCTACAATGAGCAGTTCTTC. Protein sequence: CASSPLIGSSYNEQFF. J is TRBJ2-1 and V is TRBV18; tentatively, D is TRBD2 (6 bases). This CDR3 contains 16 residues. The germline V and J ends were trimmed by 1 base and 0 bases, with 10 bases remaining between them. In germline, CDR1 is KGHSH, CDR2 LQKENI.

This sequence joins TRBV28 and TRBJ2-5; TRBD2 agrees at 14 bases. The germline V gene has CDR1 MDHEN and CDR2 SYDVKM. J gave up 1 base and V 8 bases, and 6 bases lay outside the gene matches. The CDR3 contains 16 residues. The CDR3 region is CASQGLAGEGQETQYF. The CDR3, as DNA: TGTGCCAGCCAGGGACTAGCGGGAGAAGGCCAAGAGACCCAGTACTTC.

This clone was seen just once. CDR3 amino acids: CAISDEVDSIPSGGYTF. The CDR3 DNA is TGTGCCATCAGTGATGAAGTGGACAGCATCCCTTCAGGGGGCTACACCTTC. The V and J genes are TRBV10-3 and TRBJ1-2; TRBD1 is a possible D gene (6 bases). V shed 3 bases and J shed 8 bases, with 25 bases lying between them. CDR1 is ENHRY, CDR2 SYGVKD, per germline. The CDR3 runs 17 residues.

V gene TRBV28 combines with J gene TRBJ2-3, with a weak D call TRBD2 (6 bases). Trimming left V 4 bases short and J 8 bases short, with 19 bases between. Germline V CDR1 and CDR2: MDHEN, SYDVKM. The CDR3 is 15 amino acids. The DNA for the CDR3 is TGTGCCAGCAGTTCCCGGACACCCGCGGAGGGTACGCAGTATTTT. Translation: CASSSRTPAEGTQYF.

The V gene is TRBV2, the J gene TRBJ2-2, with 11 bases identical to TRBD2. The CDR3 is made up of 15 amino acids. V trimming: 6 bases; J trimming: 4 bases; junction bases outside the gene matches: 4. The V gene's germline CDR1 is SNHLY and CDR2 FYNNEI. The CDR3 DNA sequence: TGTGCCAGCAGCACTAGCGGGAGTAGCACCGGGGAGCTGTTTTTT. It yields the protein CASSTSGSSTGELFF.